This TCR beta chain is from a study of blood T cell repertoires in COVID-19. Study information: Material from acute and convalescent COVID-19 was sourced from the United States, Italy and Spain. PBMCs, B-cell-depleted T cells, or T cells provided the cDNA or gDNA that made up the material.

Germline CDR1 reads GTSNPN; CDR2 reads SVGIG (reference sequence). The CDR3 length is 15 residues. The germline V and J ends were trimmed by 5 bases and 9 bases, with 20 bases remaining between them. Original methodology: Amplified reference gene primers provided the basis for estimating nucleated cell counts. The repertoire was sequenced with immunoSEQ multiplex PCR; TCRdb's copy has only in-frame clones and lacks some. V and J calls and clone size are those listed in that table; D and trimming were worked out from the DNA. The sample has hundreds of thousands of clones, about 91% seen once; the top ten hold roughly an eighth. Seattle patients were enrolled while actively infected and followed longitudinally.

Sequenced input: peripheral blood. This TCR was sampled from a woman between 45 and 65 years old with COVID-19, enrolled during active disease. The genes are TRBV30 and TRBJ1-6, with no clear D. CDR3 residues: CAWLDGRAVGSPLHF. CDR3 DNA sequence: TGTGCCTGGCTTGACGGGAGGGCCGTAGGTTCACCCCTCCACTTT.